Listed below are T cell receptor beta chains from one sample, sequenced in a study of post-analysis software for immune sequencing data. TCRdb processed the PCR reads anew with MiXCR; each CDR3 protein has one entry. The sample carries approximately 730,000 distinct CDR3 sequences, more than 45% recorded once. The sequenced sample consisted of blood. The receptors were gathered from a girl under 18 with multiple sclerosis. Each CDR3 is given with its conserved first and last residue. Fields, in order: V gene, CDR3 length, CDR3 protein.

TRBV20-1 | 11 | CSAPGGNEQFF
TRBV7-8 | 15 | CASTLTRVAQETQYF
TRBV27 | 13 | CASRQQAYNEQFF
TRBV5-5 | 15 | CASSLGQGFWTIQYF
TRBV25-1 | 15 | CASSVGGTANYGYTF
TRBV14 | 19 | CASSQDPDRGLNTNQPQHF
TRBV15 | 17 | CATSSEAREYLSYEQYF
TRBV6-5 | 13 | CASSQGAVNEQYF
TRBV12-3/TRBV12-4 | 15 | CASSWGTGQATEAFF
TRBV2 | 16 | CASSEGDTSSYNEQFF
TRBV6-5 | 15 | CASSYSGEGNTEAFF
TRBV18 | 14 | CASSHAGTLYEQYF
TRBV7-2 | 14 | CASSQDRTEETQYF
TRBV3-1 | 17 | CASSLRGGLAGSNEQFF
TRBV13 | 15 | CASSPTGTSPYEQYF
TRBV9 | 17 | CASSVVPGGGSGNEQYF
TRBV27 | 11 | CASSDFGEQYF
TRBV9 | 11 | CASSVGDEQFF
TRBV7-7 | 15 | CASSLANGQGYEQYF
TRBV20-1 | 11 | CSAIPQGHLFF
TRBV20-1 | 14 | CSASRLAGAGEQFF
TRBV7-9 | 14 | CASSLRDQNTEAFF
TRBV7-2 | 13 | CASSLAGHSGYTF
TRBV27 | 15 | CANGPSGTGAHEQYF
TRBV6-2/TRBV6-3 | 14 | CASAPFYSNQPQHF
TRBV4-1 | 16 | CASSHGEGAQFGKLFF
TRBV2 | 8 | CASNEQFF
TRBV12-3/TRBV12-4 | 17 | CASSFGPGQSFNYGYTF
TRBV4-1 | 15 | CASSQEHQGFPEAFF
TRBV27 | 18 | CASSPRGQGRSVDYGYTF
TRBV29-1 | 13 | CSTMNGARNEQFF
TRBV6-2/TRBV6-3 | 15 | CAGSPSRAPYNEQFF
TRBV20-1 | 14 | CSASLLAGTDTQYF
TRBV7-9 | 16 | CASSSRSTGGPAEQYF
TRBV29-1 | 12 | CSVAGAPGELFF
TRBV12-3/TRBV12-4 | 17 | CASSLALGTCGHYEQYF
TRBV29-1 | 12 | CSVVPGTDTQYF
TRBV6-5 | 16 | CASSYSGGAFFNEQYF
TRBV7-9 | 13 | CASSPEGPIEQFF